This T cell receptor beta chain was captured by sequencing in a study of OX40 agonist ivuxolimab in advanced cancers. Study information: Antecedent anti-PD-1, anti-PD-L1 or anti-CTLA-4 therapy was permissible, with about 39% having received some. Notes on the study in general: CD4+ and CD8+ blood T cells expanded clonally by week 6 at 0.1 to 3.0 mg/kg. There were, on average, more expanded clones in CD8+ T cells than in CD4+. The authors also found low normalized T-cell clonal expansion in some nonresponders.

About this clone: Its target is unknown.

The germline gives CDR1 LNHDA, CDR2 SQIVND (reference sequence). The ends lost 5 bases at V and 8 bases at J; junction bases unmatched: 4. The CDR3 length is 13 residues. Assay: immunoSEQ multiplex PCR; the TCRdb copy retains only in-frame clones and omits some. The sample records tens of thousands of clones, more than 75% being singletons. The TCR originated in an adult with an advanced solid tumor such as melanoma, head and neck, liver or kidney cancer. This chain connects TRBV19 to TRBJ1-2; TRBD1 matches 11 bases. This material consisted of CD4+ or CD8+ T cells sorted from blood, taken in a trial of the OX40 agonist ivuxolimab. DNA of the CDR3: TGTGCCAGTAGTCCGGACAGGGGGCAGGGCTACACCTTC. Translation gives CASSPDRGQGYTF.